Given below is one TCR beta chain in context. The source of the sample is a study of blood T cell repertoires in COVID-19. V was cut by 0 bases and J by 1 base, with 13 bases left in between. CDR3 length: 16 amino acids. The germline gives CDR1 KGHSH, CDR2 LQKENI. Profiling relied on immunoSEQ multiplex PCR, and the TCRdb table lists in-frame clones only, not all of them. The table lists about 87,000 clones, under 85% of them singletons. This rearrangement joins TRBV18 to TRBJ2-7; tentatively, D is TRBD1 (5 bases). The specimen was peripheral blood. This TCR came from a woman of 80 years or more with COVID-19, enrolled during active disease. Here the CDR3 DNA reads TGTGCCAGCTCACCACCTCGGGCAGGGAAATCCTACGAGCAGTACTTC. Protein sequence: CASSPPRAGKSYEQYF.